This is a list of T cell receptor beta chains from one sample in a study of shared clonotypes between healthy human individuals. Produced via immunoSEQ multiplex PCR; TCRdb's table is partial and in-frame only. Among about 2.1 million clones listed, around 93% were seen once. Sequencing used naive CD8+ T cells from PBMCs. These receptors all come from a man younger than 35 in good health. Some clones in this sample may be carry-over from other donors' samples. Both conserved end residues are part of each CDR3. Each record gives: clone size, CDR3 length, D gene, V gene, J gene, CDR3 DNA, CDR3 protein. The D gene is left open where the match is weak. Some rows have no size entry. The others give once, few or many, or a class for an expanded clone.

.	14	.	TRBV27	TRBJ2-7	TGTGCCAGCAGTCCCACGGACAGACGCTACGAGCAGTACTTC	CASSPTDRRYEQYF
.	15	.	TRBV5-1	TRBJ2-7	TGCGCCAGCAGGGCCTTTGGTAGGGGTGCCTACGAGCAGTACTTC	CASRAFGRGAYEQYF
.	15	TRBD1	TRBV28	TRBJ2-7	TGTGCCAGCAGTGAGCCGGGACAGGGGAGATTCGAGCAGTACTTC	CASSEPGQGRFEQYF
.	14	.	TRBV9	TRBJ2-1	TGTGCCAGCAGCCCAACCCCCTCCTACAATGAGCAGTTCTTC	CASSPTPSYNEQFF
few	14	.	TRBV28	TRBJ1-5	TGTGCCAGCAGTTTAGGCAGATACAATCAGCCCCAGCATTTT	CASSLGRYNQPQHF
.	16	.	TRBV5-1	TRBJ2-3	TGCGCCAGCAGCTTGGTAGCTTCCTCCCGAACAGATACGCAGTATTTT	CASSLVASSRTDTQYF
once	13	.	TRBV25-1	TRBJ2-2	TGTGCCAGCAAAATATCGGAGTTCGGGGAGCTGTTTTTT	CASKISEFGELFF
.	14	.	TRBV7-6	TRBJ1-1	TGTGCCAGCAGTTACGGCGGGGGCAGGTCTGAAGCTTTCTTT	CASSYGGGRSEAFF
.	12	.	TRBV7-5	TRBJ2-5	TGTGTCAGAACCCTTTTCCAGGGGAGAAAGTACTTC	CVRTLFQGRKYF
.	13	.	TRBV6-5	TRBJ2-7	TGTGCCAGCAGTTTGTCAGAACGCTACGAGCAGTACTTC	CASSLSERYEQYF
.	16	.	TRBV9	TRBJ1-3	TGTGCCAGCAGCGTAGGCCAGGGAACCCCTGGAAACACCATATATTTT	CASSVGQGTPGNTIYF
.	10	.	TRBV20-1	TRBJ2-7	TGCAGTGCCCGCTTTTACGAGCAGTACTTC	CSARFYEQYF
.	14	.	TRBV5-4	TRBJ1-5	TGTGCCAGCAGCTTGGGAGGGAGGGGACAGCCCCAGCATTTT	CASSLGGRGQPQHF
.	15	TRBD1	TRBV10-3	TRBJ2-7	TGTGCCATCAGTGATCCCGGGACAGGGGGCTACGAGCAGTACTTC	CAISDPGTGGYEQYF
.	16	.	TRBV28	TRBJ2-7	TGTGCCAGCAGTTCTTCTATTATTCGGCGGGGTTACGAGCAGTACTTC	CASSSSIIRRGYEQYF
.	15	.	TRBV6-1	TRBJ1-2	TGTGCCAGCAGCTCCCTTGGGGGGACATCCTATGGCTACACCTTC	CASSSLGGTSYGYTF
.	17	TRBD2	TRBV7-9	TRBJ2-1	TGTGCCAGCAGCTTACCCTTAGCGGGAGGGCCCGACAATGAGCAGTTCTTC	CASSLPLAGGPDNEQFF
.	10	.	TRBV20-1	TRBJ1-2	TGCAGTGTAACAACCTATGGCTACACCTTC	CSVTTYGYTF
.	9	.	TRBV20-1	TRBJ1-1	TGCAGTGTTAACACTGAAGCTTTCTTT	CSVNTEAFF
.	14	.	TRBV19	TRBJ2-1	TGTGCCAGTAGTAGCGGGTCACCCTACAATGAGCAGTTCTTC	CASSSGSPYNEQFF
.	15	TRBD1	TRBV6-5	TRBJ1-1	TGTGCCAGCAGTTACTCCCAGGGGGCCAACACTGAAGCTTTCTTT	CASSYSQGANTEAFF
few	12	.	TRBV10-1	TRBJ1-1	TGCGCCAGCAGTGACCTGAACACTGAAGCTTTCTTT	CASSDLNTEAFF
.	16	.	TRBV18	TRBJ2-5	TGTGCCAGCTCACCACCCGGGCCTAGGGTATTGGAGACCCAGTACTTC	CASSPPGPRVLETQYF
.	13	.	TRBV6-7	TRBJ1-2	TGTGCCAGCACTCCAGGGTGGAACTATGGCTACACCTTC	CASTPGWNYGYTF
few	14	.	TRBV7-9	TRBJ1-4	TGTGCCAGCAGCTTAATCACCCTGGGGGAAAAACTGTTTTTT	CASSLITLGEKLFF
few	13	.	TRBV9	TRBJ1-3	TGTGCCAGCAGCGTTCGCTCTGGAAACACCATATATTTT	CASSVRSGNTIYF
.	11	.	TRBV12-5	TRBJ1-1	TGTGCTAGCAGCCGGGGCACTGAAGCTTTCTTT	CASSRGTEAFF
.	14	.	TRBV5-1	TRBJ1-1	TGCGCCAGCAGCCCGGGGCCTAAGGACACTGAAGCTTTCTTT	CASSPGPKDTEAFF
.	14	.	TRBV19	TRBJ1-1	TGTGCCAGTAGTATAAGTTTGGAGGCAGCTGAAGCTTTCTTT	CASSISLEAAEAFF
.	14	.	TRBV7-6	TRBJ2-1	TGTGCCAGCAGCTTAGCGGCGCTGGCAGATGAGCAGTTCTTC	CASSLAALADEQFF
.	14	.	TRBV28	TRBJ2-7	TGTGCCAGCAGTTCTCAGGGATTCTCCTACGAGCAGTACTTC	CASSSQGFSYEQYF
.	14	.	TRBV28	TRBJ1-6	TGTGCCAGCAGTTTATTCACGGGGAATTCACCCCTCCACTTT	CASSLFTGNSPLHF
.	13	.	TRBV7-9	TRBJ2-7	TGTGCCAGCAGTTTGACAGGCAACTACGAGCAGTACTTC	CASSLTGNYEQYF
.	19	TRBD2	TRBV7-9	TRBJ2-7	TGTGCCAGCAGTGGACGGGGGTTCCCCAGACTAGCGGGAGTACACGAGCAGTACTTC	CASSGRGFPRLAGVHEQYF
once	14	TRBD2	TRBV4-1	TRBJ2-1	TGCGCCACCAGTTGGAGCGGGACCTACAATGAGCAGTTCTTC	CATSWSGTYNEQFF
.	14	.	TRBV9	TRBJ2-7	TGTGCCAGCAGCGTCGGGGGAAACTCCTACGAGCAGTACTTC	CASSVGGNSYEQYF
.	16	.	TRBV29-1	TRBJ2-5	TGCAGCGTTGACATACGAGAGGGCGCCGGCGAGGAGACCCAGTACTTC	CSVDIREGAGEETQYF
once	14	TRBD2	TRBV5-1	TRBJ2-1	TGCGCCAGCAGCCACATACGGGAGGCCGGTGAGCAGTTCTTC	CASSHIREAGEQFF
.	14	TRBD1	TRBV27	TRBJ1-5	TGTGCCAGCAGTCTAGGACAGGGTGGTCAGCCCCAGCATTTT	CASSLGQGGQPQHF
.	13	.	TRBV27	TRBJ2-5	TGTGCCAGCAGTTTATGGGACCAAGAGACCCAGTACTTC	CASSLWDQETQYF
.	14	TRBD1	TRBV5-1	TRBJ2-7	TGCGCCAGCAGCGCGTTTACAGGACAGGGCGAGCAGTACTTC	CASSAFTGQGEQYF
.	11	.	TRBV27	TRBJ2-1	TGTGCCAGCAGTTTAGCGGGGACGCAGTTCTTC	CASSLAGTQFF
.	13	TRBD2	TRBV27	TRBJ2-1	TGTGCCAGCAACCAACTAGCGCGCAATGAGCAGTTCTTC	CASNQLARNEQFF
.	17	.	TRBV19	TRBJ1-2	TGTGCCACCCGAACCGGGTCGAGAGAGAAATCGCTAAATGGCTACACCTTC	CATRTGSREKSLNGYTF
.	17	TRBD1	TRBV11-2	TRBJ1-2	TGTGCCAGCAGCTCAGTCCGGGACAGGAGAAAAAACTATGGCTACACCTTC	CASSSVRDRRKNYGYTF
.	14	TRBD1	TRBV7-8	TRBJ2-5	TGTGCCAGCAGCTTATGGGACAGTTACGAGACCCAGTACTTC	CASSLWDSYETQYF
.	14	.	TRBV13	TRBJ2-5	TGTGCCAGCAGCTTAGATAACAGGCCAGAGACCCAGTACTTC	CASSLDNRPETQYF
.	16	TRBD2	TRBV9	TRBJ2-5	TGTGCCAGCAGCGTAGGGGTAGCGGGAGTTGGGGAGACCCAGTACTTC	CASSVGVAGVGETQYF
.	15	.	TRBV27	TRBJ2-1	TGTGCCAGCAGCACCCGCGAGTCTCCCTACAATGAGCAGTTCTTC	CASSTRESPYNEQFF
.	15	.	TRBV2	TRBJ1-1	TGTGCCAGCAGTGACGAAACGGAATCGAACACTGAAGCTTTCTTT	CASSDETESNTEAFF
few	15	.	TRBV10-3	TRBJ1-1	TGTGCCATCAGTGAATTGGTGAGGGGTGGCACTGAAGCTTTCTTT	CAISELVRGGTEAFF
.	16	TRBD2	TRBV11-2	TRBJ2-3	TGTGCCAGCAGCTTAACTAGCGGAGGGGGCACAGATACGCAGTATTTT	CASSLTSGGGTDTQYF
.	14	.	TRBV19	TRBJ1-1	TGTGCCAGTAGTGAAGGGCAGTTGAACACTGAAGCTTTCTTT	CASSEGQLNTEAFF